The 6 T cell receptor beta chains presented below share a single source sample, sequenced in a study of T cells after yellow fever vaccination. TCRdb reprocessed the 5' RACE reads with MiXCR, giving one entry per CDR3 protein. The table has some 260,000 distinct CDR3 sequences, approximately 5.2% seen once. Material: CD4+ T cells sorted from PBMCs, obtained on the day of the yellow fever booster vaccination. The receptor set was obtained from a man aged 18 to 29 who received the YFV17D yellow fever vaccine.

This clonotype came up a few times. This chain connects TRBV7-2 to TRBJ2-7; 12 positions match TRBD1. The germline CDR1 and CDR2 sequences are SGHTA and FQGNSA. Losses at the gene ends were 5 bases for V and 6 bases for J; bases not matched to a gene: 8. This CDR3 spans 15 amino acids. DNA for the CDR3: TGTGCCAGCAGCCCTAGGTGGGGACAGGGGGCCGAGCAGTACTTC. It encodes CASSPRWGQGAEQYF.

Many counts were recorded for this clonotype. The chain joins TRBV6-6 to TRBJ1-2, with 7 positions matching TRBD1. From germline, CDR1 is MNHNY and CDR2 SVGAGI (reference sequence). The V segment lost 7 bases and the J segment 1 base; nucleotides outside the gene matches: 6. This CDR3 comprises 14 residues. This CDR3 reads CASILQGNNYGYTF. The CDR3 nucleotides are TGTGCCAGCATCCTACAGGGGAATAACTATGGCTACACCTTC.

This chain connects TRBV3-1 to TRBJ2-1, with TRBD2 as a possible D gene (6 bases). Germline lookup yields CDR1 LGHDT and CDR2 YNNKEL (reference sequence). The CDR3 has 16 residues. V lost 0 bases to trimming and J lost 8 bases, with 17 bases between them. The CDR3 protein is CASSQDLTRRGDEQFF. The CDR3, as DNA: TGTGCCAGCAGCCAAGATCTAACTAGGAGGGGCGATGAGCAGTTCTTC.

The V call is TRBV12-3 or TRBV12-4, the J call TRBJ2-5, with 13 bases fitting TRBD2. The ends lost 5 bases at V and 5 bases at J; junction bases unmatched: 11. This CDR3 region has 17 residues. CDR3 amino acids: CASSPMTSGGPWETQYF. CDR3 coding DNA: TGTGCCAGCAGTCCCATGACTAGCGGGGGGCCCTGGGAGACCCAGTACTTC.

In nucleotides, the CDR3 is TGTGCCAGCAGCGCGACGGGACAGTCGGATACGCAGTATTTT. Translating gives CASSATGQSDTQYF. V gene TRBV9 combines with J gene TRBJ2-3, with TRBD1 matching over 7 bases. V was clipped by 3 bases and J by 6 bases; unmatched bases: 7. This CDR3 has 14 residues. CDR1 and CDR2 (germline): SGDLS, YYNGEE.

The rearrangement links TRBV4-1 to TRBJ1-5, with 7 nucleotides matching TRBD1. The CDR3 covers 15 residues. J lost 2 bases, V lost 3 bases, and 4 bases had no gene match. Germline CDR1 and CDR2: MGHRA and YSYEKL. CDR3 DNA: TGCGCCAGCAGCCACCTAACAGGGGGCAATCAGCCCCAGCATTTT. Its translation: CASSHLTGGNQPQHF.